What follows is one TCR beta chain and its context. The record originates from a study of T cells after somatic rescue of genetic block. The V end was cut by 4 bases, the J end by 1 base, with 16 bases between. This CDR3 region has 16 residues. Germline loops: CDR1 LNHDA, CDR2 SQIVND (reference sequence). Only in-frame clones appear in the TCRdb table, and some are missing; sequencing was by immunoSEQ multiplex PCR. The sample lists some 68,000 clones, approximately 91% occurring once. This rearrangement joins TRBV19 to TRBJ1-2; maybe TRBD1 (5 bases). The TCR sequence derives from a man aged 25 to 40. Sequenced: peripheral blood mononuclear cells (PBMCs). CDR3 nucleotide sequence: TGTGCCAGTAGTACCCCCGGGACCACGGATAACTATGGCTACACCTTC. Its protein product is CASSTPGTTDNYGYTF.